This T cell receptor beta chain was captured by sequencing in a study of OX40 agonist ivuxolimab in advanced cancers. The wider study: Ivuxolimab was administered intravenously to patients at 0.01 to 10 mg/kg every 2 weeks. From about 23 to 85 years was the age range, with a mean of roughly 64 years, and approximately 84% were male.

This clone was observed once. The target antigen is unknown. V was clipped by 4 bases and J by 2 bases, with 11 bases between them. CDR1 is SGDLS, CDR2 YYNGEE, per germline. The length of the CDR3 is 14 residues. TCRdb's copy holds only in-frame clones and misses some; the assay was immunoSEQ multiplex PCR. The sample gives roughly 51,000 clones, approximately 85% of which show up once; approximately 10% is in the top ten. General study results and limits: Blood T cells, both CD4+ and CD8+, expanded clonally by week 6 at 0.1 to 3.0 mg/kg.

Blood was sampled at baseline, cycle 4 day 1, and cycle 7 day 1. The sequencing used CD4+ or CD8+ T cells sorted from blood, collected in a trial of the OX40 agonist ivuxolimab. The rearrangement joins TRBV9 to TRBJ2-3; D ambiguous. This clonotype was obtained from an adult with an advanced solid tumor such as melanoma, head and neck, liver or kidney cancer. For the CDR3, the DNA is TGTGCCAGCAGCTCCGACGGAGACACAGATACGCAGTATTTT. This gives the protein CASSSDGDTDTQYF.